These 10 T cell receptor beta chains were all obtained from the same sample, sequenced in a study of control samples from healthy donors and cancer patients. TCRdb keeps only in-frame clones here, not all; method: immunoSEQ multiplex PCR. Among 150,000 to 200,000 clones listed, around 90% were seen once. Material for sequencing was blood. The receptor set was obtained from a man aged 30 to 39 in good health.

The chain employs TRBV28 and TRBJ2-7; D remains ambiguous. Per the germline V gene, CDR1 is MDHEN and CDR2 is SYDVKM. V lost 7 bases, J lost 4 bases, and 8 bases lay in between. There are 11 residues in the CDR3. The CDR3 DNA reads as TGTGCCAGCATCCAGGAATACGAGCAGTACTTC. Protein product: CASIQEYEQYF.

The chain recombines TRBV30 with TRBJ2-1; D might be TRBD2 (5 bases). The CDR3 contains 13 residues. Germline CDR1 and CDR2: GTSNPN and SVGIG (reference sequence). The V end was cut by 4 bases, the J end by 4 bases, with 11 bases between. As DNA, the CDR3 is TGTGCCTGGACGGGGTCAGCTTACAATGAGCAGTTCTTC. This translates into CAWTGSAYNEQFF. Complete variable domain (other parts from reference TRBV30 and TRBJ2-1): SQTIHQWPATLVQPVGSPLSLECTVEGTSNPNLYWYRQAAGRGLQLLFYSVGIGQISSEVPQNLSASRPQDRQFILSSKKLLLSDSGFYLCAWTGSAYNEQFFGPGTRLTVL.

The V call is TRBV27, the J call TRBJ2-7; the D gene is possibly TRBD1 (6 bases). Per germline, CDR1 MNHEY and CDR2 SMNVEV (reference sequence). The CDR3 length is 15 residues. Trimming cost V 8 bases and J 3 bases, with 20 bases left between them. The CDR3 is CASRPIEGDLYEQYF. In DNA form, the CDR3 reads TGTGCCAGCCGCCCAATTGAGGGGGATCTCTACGAGCAGTACTTC.

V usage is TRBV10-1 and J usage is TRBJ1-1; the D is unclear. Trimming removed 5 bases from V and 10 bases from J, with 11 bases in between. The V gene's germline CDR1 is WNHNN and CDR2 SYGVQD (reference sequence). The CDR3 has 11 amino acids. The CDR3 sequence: CASSSGRRAFF. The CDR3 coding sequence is TGCGCCAGCAGTTCGGGCCGACGAGCTTTCTTT.

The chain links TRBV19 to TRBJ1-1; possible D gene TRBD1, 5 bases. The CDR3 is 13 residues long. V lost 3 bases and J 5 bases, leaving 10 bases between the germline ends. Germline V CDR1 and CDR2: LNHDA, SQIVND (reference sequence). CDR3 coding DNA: TGTGCCAGTAGTATGATCGGGGCAACTGAAGCTTTCTTT. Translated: CASSMIGATEAFF. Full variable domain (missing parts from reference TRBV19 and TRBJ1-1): DGGITQSPKYLFRKEGQNVTLSCEQNLNHDAMYWYRQDPGQGLRLIYYSQIVNDFQKGDIAEGYSVSREKKESFPLTVTSAQKNPTAFYLCASSMIGATEAFFGQGTRLTVV.

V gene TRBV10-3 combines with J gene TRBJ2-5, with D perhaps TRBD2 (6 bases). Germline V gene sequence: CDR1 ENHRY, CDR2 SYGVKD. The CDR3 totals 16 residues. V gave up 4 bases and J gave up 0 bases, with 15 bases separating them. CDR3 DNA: TGTGCCATCAGTGTTGGAGGGCTAACGTACCAAGAGACCCAGTACTTC. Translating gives CAISVGGLTYQETQYF.

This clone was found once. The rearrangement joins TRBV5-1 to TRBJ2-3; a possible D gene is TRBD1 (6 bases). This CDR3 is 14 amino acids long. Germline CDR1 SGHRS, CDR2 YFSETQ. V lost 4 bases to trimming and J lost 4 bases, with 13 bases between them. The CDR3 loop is CASSLVAGADTQYF. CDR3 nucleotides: TGCGCCAGCAGCCTGGTAGCAGGGGCAGATACGCAGTATTTT.

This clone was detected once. Here the CDR3 DNA reads TGTGCCAGCAGCACCGTAGCGGATCCCGACAATGAGCAGTTCTTC. Amino acid sequence: CASSTVADPDNEQFF. The genes are TRBV21-1 and TRBJ2-1; the listed D gene, TRBD2, was not tested against the DNA. TRBV21-1 is a pseudogene locus. The CDR3 spans 15 residues.

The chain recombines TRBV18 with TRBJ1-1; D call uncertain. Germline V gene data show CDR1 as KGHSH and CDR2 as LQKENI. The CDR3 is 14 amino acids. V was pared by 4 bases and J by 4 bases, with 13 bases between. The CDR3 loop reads CASSREEVSTEAFF. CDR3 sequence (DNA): TGTGCCAGCTCACGGGAGGAGGTCAGCACTGAAGCTTTCTTT.

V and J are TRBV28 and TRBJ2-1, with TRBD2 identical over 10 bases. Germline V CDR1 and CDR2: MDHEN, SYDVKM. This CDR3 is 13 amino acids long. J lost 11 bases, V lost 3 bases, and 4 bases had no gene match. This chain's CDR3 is CASSFSGREQQFF. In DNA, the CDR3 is TGTGCCAGCAGTTTCAGCGGGAGGGAGCAGCAGTTCTTC.